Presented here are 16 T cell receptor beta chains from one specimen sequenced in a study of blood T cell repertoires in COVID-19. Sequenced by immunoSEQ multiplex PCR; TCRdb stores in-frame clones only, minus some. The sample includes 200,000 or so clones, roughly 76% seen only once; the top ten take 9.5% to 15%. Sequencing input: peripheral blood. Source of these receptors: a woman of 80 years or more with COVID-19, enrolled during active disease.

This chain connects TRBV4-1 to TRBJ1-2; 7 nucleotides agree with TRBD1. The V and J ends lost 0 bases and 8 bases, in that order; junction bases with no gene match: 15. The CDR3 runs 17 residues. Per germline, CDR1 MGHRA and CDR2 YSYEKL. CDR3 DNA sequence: TGCGCCAGCAGCCAAGATCTAGTAGGGGGCAATGGCCGAGGCTACACCTTC. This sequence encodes CASSQDLVGGNGRGYTF.

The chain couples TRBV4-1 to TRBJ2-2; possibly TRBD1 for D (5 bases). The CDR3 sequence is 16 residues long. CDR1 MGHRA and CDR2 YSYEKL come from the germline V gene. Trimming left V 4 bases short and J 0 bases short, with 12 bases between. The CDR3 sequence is CASSRRQSPNTGELFF. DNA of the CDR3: TGCGCCAGCAGCCGAAGACAGAGCCCGAACACCGGGGAGCTGTTTTTT.

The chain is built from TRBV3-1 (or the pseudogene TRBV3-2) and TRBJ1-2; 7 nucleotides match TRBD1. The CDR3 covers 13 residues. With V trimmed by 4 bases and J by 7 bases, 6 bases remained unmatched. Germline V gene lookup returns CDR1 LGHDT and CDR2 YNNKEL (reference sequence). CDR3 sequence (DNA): TGTGCCAGCAGCCCGCAGGGGGTTGGTGGCTACACCTTC. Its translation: CASSPQGVGGYTF.

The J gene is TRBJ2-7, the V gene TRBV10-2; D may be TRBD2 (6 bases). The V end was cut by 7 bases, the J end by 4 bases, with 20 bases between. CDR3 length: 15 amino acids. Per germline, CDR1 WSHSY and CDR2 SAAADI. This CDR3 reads CASNPDYPRGYEQYF. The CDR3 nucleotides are TGCGCCAGCAACCCGGACTACCCTAGGGGATACGAGCAGTACTTC.

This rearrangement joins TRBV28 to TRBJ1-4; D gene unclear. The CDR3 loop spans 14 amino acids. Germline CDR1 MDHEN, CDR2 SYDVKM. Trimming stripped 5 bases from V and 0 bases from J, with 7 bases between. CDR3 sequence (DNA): TGTGCCAGCAGTAAACACGCAACTAATGAAAAACTGTTTTTT. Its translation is CASSKHATNEKLFF.

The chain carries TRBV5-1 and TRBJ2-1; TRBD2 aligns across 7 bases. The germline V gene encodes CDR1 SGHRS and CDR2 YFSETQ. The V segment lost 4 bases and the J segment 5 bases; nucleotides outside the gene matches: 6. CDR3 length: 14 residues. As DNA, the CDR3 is TGCGCCAGCAGCCCCCGGGACTACAACAATGAGCAGTTCTTC. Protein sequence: CASSPRDYNNEQFF.

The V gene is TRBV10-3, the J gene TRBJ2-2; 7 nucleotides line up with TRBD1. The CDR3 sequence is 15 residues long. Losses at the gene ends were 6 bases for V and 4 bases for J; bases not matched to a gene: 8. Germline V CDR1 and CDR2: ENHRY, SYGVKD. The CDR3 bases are TGTGCCATCAGAGACAGGGTCTCCAGCACCGGGGAGCTGTTTTTT. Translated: CAIRDRVSSTGELFF.

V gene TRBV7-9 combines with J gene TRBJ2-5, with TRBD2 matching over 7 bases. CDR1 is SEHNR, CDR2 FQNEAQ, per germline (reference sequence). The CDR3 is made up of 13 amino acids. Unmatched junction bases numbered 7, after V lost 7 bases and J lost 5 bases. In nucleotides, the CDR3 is TGTGCCAGCATAGGCGGGAGCGGTGAGACCCAGTACTTC. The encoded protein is CASIGGSGETQYF. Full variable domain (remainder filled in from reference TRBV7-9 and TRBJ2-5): DTGVSQNPRHKITKRGQNVTFRCDPISEHNRLYWYRQTLGQGPEFLTYFQNEAQLEKSRLLSDRFSAERPKGSFSTLEIQRTEQGDSAMYLCASIGGSGETQYFGPGTRLLVL.

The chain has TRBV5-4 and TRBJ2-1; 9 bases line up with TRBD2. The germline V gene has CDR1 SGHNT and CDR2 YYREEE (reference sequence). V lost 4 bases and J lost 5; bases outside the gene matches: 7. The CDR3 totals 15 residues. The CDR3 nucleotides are TGTGCCAGCAGCCTTGGGGCGGGGGGGCACAATGAGCAGTTCTTC. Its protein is CASSLGAGGHNEQFF.

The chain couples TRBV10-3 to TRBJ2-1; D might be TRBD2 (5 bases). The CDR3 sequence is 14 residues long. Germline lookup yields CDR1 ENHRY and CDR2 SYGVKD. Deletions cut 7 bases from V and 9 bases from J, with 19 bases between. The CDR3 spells CAIKLRQRSSEQFF. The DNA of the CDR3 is TGTGCCATCAAACTAAGGCAGCGGTCTAGTGAGCAGTTCTTC.

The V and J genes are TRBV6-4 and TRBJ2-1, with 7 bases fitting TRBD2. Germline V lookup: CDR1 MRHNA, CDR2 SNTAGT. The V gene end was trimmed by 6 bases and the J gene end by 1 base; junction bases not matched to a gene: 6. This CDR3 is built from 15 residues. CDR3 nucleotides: TGTGCCAGCAGCACCTTCGGGGGGTCCTACAATGAGCAGTTCTTC. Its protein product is CASSTFGGSYNEQFF.

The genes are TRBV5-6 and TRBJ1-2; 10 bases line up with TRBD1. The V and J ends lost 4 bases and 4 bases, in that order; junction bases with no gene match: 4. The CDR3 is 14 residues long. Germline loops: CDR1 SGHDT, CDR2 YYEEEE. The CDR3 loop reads CASSQGQGFYGYTF. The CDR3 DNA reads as TGTGCCAGCAGCCAGGGACAGGGGTTCTATGGCTACACCTTC.

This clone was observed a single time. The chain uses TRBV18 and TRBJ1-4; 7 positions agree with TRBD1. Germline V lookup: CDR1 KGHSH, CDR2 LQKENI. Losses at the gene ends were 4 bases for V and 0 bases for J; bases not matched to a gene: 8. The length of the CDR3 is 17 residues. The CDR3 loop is CASSQIPGTATNEKLFF. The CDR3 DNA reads TGTGCCAGCTCACAGATTCCCGGGACAGCAACTAATGAAAAACTGTTTTTT.

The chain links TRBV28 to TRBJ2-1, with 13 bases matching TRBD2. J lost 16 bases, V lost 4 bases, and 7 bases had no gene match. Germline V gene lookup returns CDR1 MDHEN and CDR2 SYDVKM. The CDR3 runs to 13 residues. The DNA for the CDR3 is TGTGCCAGCAGTTCAGGGACTAGCGGGATCTCATTCTTC. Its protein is CASSSGTSGISFF.

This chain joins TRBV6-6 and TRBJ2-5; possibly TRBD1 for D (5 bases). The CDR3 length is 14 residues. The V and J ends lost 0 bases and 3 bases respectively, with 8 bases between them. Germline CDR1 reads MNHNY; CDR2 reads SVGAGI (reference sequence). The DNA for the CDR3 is TGTGCCAGCAGTTACTCGCAGGGCGAAGAGACCCAGTACTTC. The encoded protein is CASSYSQGEETQYF.

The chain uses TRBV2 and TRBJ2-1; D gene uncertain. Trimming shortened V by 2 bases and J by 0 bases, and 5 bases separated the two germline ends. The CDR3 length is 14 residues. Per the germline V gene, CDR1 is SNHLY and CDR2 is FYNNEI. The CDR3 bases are TGTGCCAGCAGTGAACCTAACTCCTACAATGAGCAGTTCTTC. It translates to CASSEPNSYNEQFF.